Following are 27 T cell receptor beta chains from one sample sequenced in a study of blood T cells in healthy people across ages. Sample-barcoded 5' priming and a J-beta primer mix drove a second PCR of roughly 6 to 12 cycles. TCRdb reprocessed the 5' RACE reads via MiXCR and lists one record per CDR3 protein. The sample lists 550,000 to 800,000 distinct CDR3 sequences, about a third occurring once. Sequenced input: blood. Source of these receptors: a woman at least 80 years old in good health.

This clonotype was recorded many times. This sequence joins TRBV5-1 and TRBJ2-3, with TRBD1 matching over 12 bases. V was pared by 5 bases and J by 4 bases, with 8 bases of the junction left unmatched. The CDR3 has 16 amino acids. The germline V gene has CDR1 SGHRS and CDR2 YFSETQ. The CDR3 nucleotides read TGCGCCAGCAGTTGGGACAGGGGGCGATTCGCAGATACGCAGTATTTT. This encodes CASSWDRGRFADTQYF.

V and J are TRBV20-1 and TRBJ2-1, with TRBD2 matching 8 bases. The CDR3 consists of 15 residues. V trimming: 6 bases; J trimming: 0 bases; junction bases outside the gene matches: 7. The V gene's germline CDR1 is DFQATT and CDR2 SNEGSKA (reference sequence). The CDR3 coding sequence is TGCAGTGCGGACAGCGGGAGCCTCTCCTACAATGAGCAGTTCTTC. It encodes CSADSGSLSYNEQFF.

CDR3 residues: CASSYGTSLRHEQYF. The CDR3 DNA reads as TGTGCCAGCAGTTACGGGACCTCTCTGCGCCACGAGCAGTACTTC. The chain is built from TRBV6-2 or TRBV6-3 and TRBJ2-5; the D call may be TRBD1 or TRBD2 (5 bases each). The tail of the sequence fits TRBJ2-7 better, so the J call may be wrong. This CDR3 has 15 residues. Germline V CDR1 and CDR2: MNHEY, SVGEGT.

Worth noting for this clonotype: A much larger clone lies a single base off, so this may be a read error. This sequence joins TRBV4-3 and TRBJ2-3; D is uncertain. From germline, CDR1 is LGHNA and CDR2 YSLEER. The CDR3 is 13 amino acids. CDR3 loop: CTSSHDGTNTQYF. CDR3 nucleotides: TGCACCAGCAGCCACGACGGTACAAATACGCAGTATTTT.

This clonotype was picked up a small number of times. The chain has TRBV5-1 and TRBJ1-1, with TRBD1 matching over 7 bases. CDR3 length: 15 amino acids. Germline V gives CDR1 SGHRS, CDR2 YFSETQ. Trimming cost V 4 bases and J 1 base; bases outside gene matches: 7. The CDR3 nucleotides are TGCGCCAGCAGCGGGACTCGGGACAGGAACACTGAAGCTTTCTTT. The encoded protein is CASSGTRDRNTEAFF.

This clonotype was seen a handful of times. A single base separates this from a much larger clone, so it may be a read error. As DNA, the CDR3 is TGTGCCAGCAGTGCCCCTAGCCAGCCCTACGAGCAGTACTTC. Amino acids: CASSAPSQPYEQYF. This chain uses TRBV27 with TRBJ2-7, with a tentative D call TRBD2 (5 bases). Looked up from germline, CDR1 is MNHEY and CDR2 is SMNVEV (reference sequence). Trimming stripped 5 bases from V and 2 bases from J, with 13 bases between. The length of the CDR3 is 14 residues.

This clonotype appeared many times. J is TRBJ1-2 and V is TRBV24-1, with a weak D call TRBD1 (6 bases). CDR1 and CDR2 from the germline V gene are KGHDR and SFDVKD. The CDR3 is made up of 12 amino acids. The V end was cut by 11 bases, the J end by 4 bases, with 13 bases between. The CDR3 is CAISGGGYGYTF. In DNA, the CDR3 is TGTGCCATCTCTGGGGGCGGCTATGGCTACACCTTC.

This chain joins TRBV4-2 and TRBJ1-1, with a weak D call TRBD1 (6 bases). This CDR3 comprises 15 residues. Trimming pared 1 base from V and 1 base from J, leaving 10 bases between. Germline CDR1 is LGHNA and CDR2 is YNFKEQ. CDR3 residues: CASSQVQGTNTEAFF. The CDR3 DNA is TGTGCCAGCAGCCAAGTTCAGGGGACGAACACTGAAGCTTTCTTT.

This clonotype was detected many times. V and J are TRBV3-1 and TRBJ2-3; D tentatively reads TRBD1 or TRBD2 (5 bases each). CDR1 and CDR2 from the germline V gene are LGHDT and YNNKEL (reference sequence). The CDR3 extends over 16 amino acids. V lost 0 bases and J lost 4, with 14 bases in between. This CDR3 is CASSQDLRGGADTQYF. CDR3 coding DNA: TGTGCCAGCAGCCAAGATCTGAGGGGTGGAGCAGATACGCAGTATTTT.

The V gene is TRBV7-9, the J gene TRBJ2-7; 7 bases agree with TRBD1. Unmatched junction bases numbered 6, after V lost 3 bases and J lost 1 base. Germline V gene sequence: CDR1 SEHNR, CDR2 FQNEAQ (reference sequence). This CDR3 is 15 amino acids long. CDR3 region: CASSFTTGKSYEQYF. CDR3 DNA: TGTGCCAGCAGCTTTACGACAGGGAAATCCTACGAGCAGTACTTC.

The table lists this clonotype with a count of one. The rearrangement uses TRBV7-8 and TRBJ2-4; 9 bases line up with TRBD2. The assigned J gene may be wrong: the sequence end matches TRBJ2-7 better. This CDR3 is 17 amino acids long. Germline V gene lookup returns CDR1 SGHVS and CDR2 FQNEAQ. As DNA, the CDR3 is TGTGCCAGCAGCTTAGCGTTGGGGGCATCAGCGGGGGGCGAGCAGTACTTC. Amino acid sequence: CASSLALGASAGGEQYF.

This clonotype was found many times. This rearrangement joins TRBV20-1 to TRBJ2-7, with 9 nucleotides matching TRBD1. Germline values: CDR1 DFQATT, CDR2 SNEGSKA (reference sequence). The junction had 9 bases not matched to a gene; V was cut back by 4 bases and J by 2 bases. This CDR3 is built from 15 residues. The CDR3 region has the DNA TGCAGTGCTACCTCCCCGGGACAGGGTCCCTACGAGCAGTACTTC. Residues: CSATSPGQGPYEQYF.

V usage is TRBV28 and J usage is TRBJ1-3; no clear D gene. This CDR3 spans 15 amino acids. The germline V and J ends were trimmed by 6 bases and 0 bases, with 12 bases remaining between them. Germline CDR1 is MDHEN and CDR2 is SYDVKM. The CDR3 reads CASSPSTGSGNTIYF. The CDR3 DNA follows: TGTGCCAGCAGCCCCTCAACGGGCTCTGGAAACACCATATATTTT.

The chain has TRBV27 and TRBJ1-6; 7 bases line up with TRBD1. The length of the CDR3 is 15 residues. Losses at the gene ends were 2 bases for V and 7 bases for J; bases not matched to a gene: 5. Germline-derived CDR1 and CDR2 are MNHEY and SMNVEV (reference sequence). DNA of the CDR3: TGTGCCAGCAGTTTAAGACAGGGCCCGAATTCACCCCTCCACTTT. Protein product: CASSLRQGPNSPLHF.

The V and J genes are TRBV7-9 and TRBJ1-4; D is unresolved. This CDR3 contains 16 residues. The V and J ends lost 5 bases and 4 bases respectively, with 17 bases between them. CDR1 and CDR2 from the germline V gene are SEHNR and FQNEAQ (reference sequence). CDR3 loop: CASSRRSGGNNEKLFF. The DNA for the CDR3 is TGTGCCAGCAGCCGAAGGAGCGGCGGGAATAATGAAAAACTGTTTTTT.

Only a few counts were recorded for this clonotype. The gene calls are TRBV27 and TRBJ1-5, with TRBD1 matching over 11 bases. The V gene end was trimmed by 4 bases and the J gene end by 1 base; junction bases not matched to a gene: 6. Germline CDR1 MNHEY, CDR2 SMNVEV (reference sequence). The CDR3 covers 17 residues. CDR3 sequence: CASSYGQGAGSNQPQHF. The CDR3 DNA follows: TGTGCCAGCAGTTACGGACAGGGGGCAGGAAGCAATCAGCCCCAGCATTTT.

This clonotype appeared once. CDR3 protein: CASSLADRVRADTQYF. The CDR3 DNA is TGTGCCAGCAGTTTAGCTGACAGGGTGAGAGCAGATACGCAGTATTTT. The J gene is TRBJ2-3, the V gene TRBV12-3 or TRBV12-4; 7 nucleotides match TRBD1. Trimming removed 0 bases from V and 4 bases from J; junction bases left unmatched: 7. This CDR3 has 16 residues.

Concerning this clonotype itself: A clone one base away is much larger, so this may be a read error. The chain combines TRBV7-8 with TRBJ2-3; weak D call: TRBD2 (6 bases). CDR1 SGHVS and CDR2 FQNEAQ come from the germline V gene. The V and J ends lost 5 bases and 6 bases respectively, with 12 bases between them. CDR3 length: 13 residues. The CDR3 nucleotides are TGTGCCAGCAGCCGACGCGGGGTGGATACGCAGTATTTT. Its translation: CASSRRGVDTQYF.

The chain combines TRBV5-1 with TRBJ2-5; 11 bases map to TRBD2. CDR1 is SGHRS and CDR2 is YFSETQ in the germline V gene. The length of the CDR3 is 13 residues. V lost 6 bases and J lost 3; bases outside the gene matches: 1. The CDR3 reads CASKLAGEETQYF. The CDR3 coding sequence is TGCGCCAGCAAACTAGCGGGAGAAGAGACCCAGTACTTC.

This clonotype was observed many times. The chain carries TRBV7-2 and TRBJ1-2, with a tentative D call TRBD1 (6 bases). The CDR3 contains 15 residues. The germline gives CDR1 SGHTA, CDR2 FQGNSA. V was cut by 1 base and J by 7 bases, with 16 bases left in between. The CDR3 protein is CASSLEGSGRGGYTF. CDR3 coding DNA: TGTGCCAGCAGCTTAGAAGGCTCGGGCAGGGGTGGCTACACCTTC.

The chain has TRBV18 and TRBJ1-6; TRBD1 aligns across 10 bases. CDR3 size: 14 residues. The J segment lost 10 bases and the V segment lost 6 bases, leaving 6 bases of the junction unmatched. CDR1 is KGHSH and CDR2 is LQKENI in the germline V gene. This CDR3 reads CASSPDRGLSPLHF. The CDR3 DNA reads TGTGCCAGCTCCCCGGACAGGGGGTTGTCACCCCTCCACTTT.

This clonotype was observed at least ten times. The gene calls are TRBV28 and TRBJ2-7; D is possibly TRBD1 or TRBD2 (7 bases each). The CDR3 sequence is 14 residues long. Germline CDR1 MDHEN, CDR2 SYDVKM. Trimming pared 2 bases from V and 2 bases from J, leaving 10 bases between. The CDR3 DNA sequence: TGTGCCAGCAGTTTACCAGGGGGGGCCTACGAGCAGTACTTC. It codes for CASSLPGGAYEQYF.

As to this clonotype: This may arise from a read error, as a much more abundant clone is one base away. This rearrangement joins TRBV7-9 to TRBJ2-7; weak D call: TRBD1 (6 bases). This CDR3 is 14 amino acids long. V lost 1 base and J 7 bases, leaving 14 bases between the germline ends. Per germline, CDR1 SEHNR and CDR2 FQNEAQ (reference sequence). The CDR3, as DNA: TGTGCCAGCAGCTTAGTGGGGGCAAACAATGAGCAGTACTTC. This codes for CASSLVGANNEQYF.

This clonotype was seen ten or more times. CDR3 DNA: TGTGCCAGCAGCCAAAACGGGGGGAGCTCCTACGAGCAGTACTTC. Its protein product is CASSQNGGSSYEQYF. The V and J genes are TRBV3-1 and TRBJ2-7; 7 nucleotides align to TRBD2. Germline values: CDR1 LGHDT, CDR2 YNNKEL (reference sequence). The CDR3 is 15 amino acids. V lost 2 bases and J lost 0; bases outside the gene matches: 4.

This clonotype was seen repeatedly, ten times or more. V usage is TRBV5-1 and J usage is TRBJ1-1; weak D call: TRBD1 (6 bases). Germline V gene sequence: CDR1 SGHRS, CDR2 YFSETQ. Deletions cut 3 bases from V and 3 bases from J, with 15 bases between. There are 15 residues in the CDR3. The CDR3 DNA is TGCGCCAGCAGCTCCGCGCCAGGGGTGGACACTGAAGCTTTCTTT. It specifies CASSSAPGVDTEAFF.

As for this clonotype: A much larger clone lies one base from this, so it may be a read error. The chain couples TRBV20-1 to TRBJ2-3; D is uncertain. Germline-derived CDR1 and CDR2 are DFQATT and SNEGSKA (reference sequence). Trimming shortened V by 0 bases and J by 6 bases, and 10 bases separated the two germline ends. This CDR3 spans 13 amino acids. CDR3 DNA sequence: TGCAGTGCTAGAGATCCGGCTTGGGATACGCAGTATTTT. It encodes CSARDPAWDTQYF.

This clonotype was seen only a few times. The chain links TRBV5-5 to TRBJ1-1; tentatively, D is TRBD1 (6 bases). V was shortened by 6 bases and J by 1 base, with 16 bases between the two germline ends. This CDR3 is built from 15 residues. The germline V gene encodes CDR1 SGHKS and CDR2 YYEKEE (reference sequence). The CDR3 protein is CASTWGRNKNTEAFF. The CDR3 DNA reads as TGTGCCAGCACCTGGGGGCGGAATAAGAACACTGAAGCTTTCTTT.